A single TCR beta chain is shown here with its context. Antigen unknown. Other DNA sequences in the same sample also yield this CDR3. These data originate in a study of cytomegalovirus exposure and HLA in healthy donors. About the study: Genotyping showed 75% to 90% of hundreds of donors falling in the Caucasian-associated ancestry cluster.

Study observations and caveats: Fewer N-insertions (relative to the roughly 720-donor mean) were reportedly seen in an Asian-associated ancestry cluster in a later analysis. Rarity marked most TCR sequences, yet some public TCRs occurred in many donors. HLA alleles were associated with 15,000 to 20,000 TCR beta sequences in a later analysis at 0.05 false discovery rate.

Use of 60 Vbeta and 13 Jbeta primers characterized the PCR. The method was immunoSEQ multiplex PCR; TCRdb's version includes in-frame clones alone and lacks a portion of them. The repertoire holds 60,000 to 70,000 clones, about 80% seen once, with roughly 8% in the top ten. Per the germline V gene, CDR1 is MNHNS and CDR2 is SASEGT. The CDR3 extends over 15 amino acids. The J segment lost 4 bases and the V segment lost 0 bases, leaving 3 bases of the junction unmatched. This sequence joins TRBV6-1 and TRBJ2-7, with 10 bases that match TRBD1. The sequencing sample was made of PBMCs. The sequence derives from a man aged 18 to 30 in good health and CMV-seropositive. CDR3 coding DNA: TGTGCCAGCAGTGAAGCCGGGACAGGGGTATACGAGCAGTACTTC. Translation: CASSEAGTGVYEQYF.